Below are 30 T cell receptor beta chains sequenced from a single sample in a study of T-cell memory formation after mild COVID-19. From the 5' RACE reads, TCRdb called clonotypes with MiXCR, one entry per CDR3 protein. The sample records 350,000 to 500,000 distinct CDR3 sequences, roughly a quarter being singletons. The sequencing input was PBMCs or a T cell subset sorted from them (not recorded which). The receptor source for this set is an adult woman who had mild COVID-19 (a few samples of this study predate the infection). Cell type and time point are not known.

This clonotype has just a few counts. V and J are TRBV5-5 and TRBJ2-1; D is undetermined. Trimming stripped 0 bases from V and 7 bases from J, with 11 bases between. Germline assignment: CDR1 SGHKS and CDR2 YYEKEE (reference sequence). The CDR3 length is 14 residues. CDR3: CASSLGSQANEQFF. The CDR3 DNA reads TGTGCCAGCAGCTTGGGGAGTCAGGCTAATGAGCAGTTCTTC.

The genes are TRBV12-3 or TRBV12-4 and TRBJ1-3; tentative D call: TRBD1 (5 bases). V was cut by 2 bases and J by 1 base, with 6 bases left in between. This CDR3 has 14 residues. For the CDR3, the DNA is TGTGCCAGCAGTTTAAGGGGATCTGGAAACACCATATATTTT. Translated, it gives CASSLRGSGNTIYF.

This clonotype was observed a handful of times. This chain links TRBV24-1 with TRBJ2-1, with D uncertain. Germline V lookup: CDR1 KGHDR, CDR2 SFDVKD. This CDR3 spans 15 amino acids. V was cut by 4 bases and J by 7 bases, with 16 bases left in between. The CDR3 protein is CATSDPGLKRNEQFF. CDR3 DNA: TGTGCCACCAGTGACCCCGGGTTAAAGAGGAATGAGCAGTTCTTC.

This clonotype was recorded at least ten times. This chain links TRBV7-3 with TRBJ2-5; TRBD1 matches 9 bases. The CDR3 length is 13 residues. CDR1 and CDR2 (germline): SGHTA, FQGTGA. V lost 5 bases and J lost 7; bases outside the gene matches: 5. The CDR3 coding sequence is TGTGCCAGCAGCAAACAGGGGGCGGCGACCCAGTACTTC. It is translated as CASSKQGAATQYF.

A few counts support this clonotype. The V gene is TRBV18, the J gene TRBJ2-5, with D possibly being TRBD2 (6 bases). This CDR3 is built from 12 residues. CDR1 is KGHSH, CDR2 LQKENI, per germline. V was shortened by 6 bases and J by 5 bases, with 10 bases between the two germline ends. The CDR3 bases are TGTGCCAGCTCGGAGGAGGGGGAGACCCAGTACTTC. Its protein product is CASSEEGETQYF. The full variable domain, its missing parts supplied by reference TRBV18 and TRBJ2-5, is NAGVMQNPRHLVRRRGQEARLRCSPMKGHSHVYWYRQLPEEGLKFMVYLQKENIIDESGMPKERFSAEFPKEGPSILRIQQVVRGDSAAYFCASSEEGETQYFGPGTRLLVL.

This clonotype appeared a single time. The chain employs TRBV5-6 and TRBJ2-5, with D possibly being TRBD1 (6 bases). Trimming took 0 bases from V and 10 from J, leaving 19 bases between them. The CDR3 is 15 residues long. Germline values: CDR1 SGHDT, CDR2 YYEEEE. The DNA of the CDR3 is TGTGCCAGCAGCTTGGCCGGGCAGGGGAATGGGAACCAGTACTTC. This encodes CASSLAGQGNGNQYF.

This clonotype was found a few times. The chain joins TRBV11-2 to TRBJ2-1; D is ambiguous. Germline CDR1 reads SGHAT; CDR2 reads FQNNGV. The CDR3 runs 15 residues. Trimming left V 3 bases short and J 5 bases short, with 14 bases between. The DNA for the CDR3 is TGTGCCAGCAGCTTTTACTCGTTCACCGACAATGAGCAGTTCTTC. Translating it yields CASSFYSFTDNEQFF.

This clonotype was observed a handful of times. This chain connects TRBV18 to TRBJ2-5, with TRBD2 as a possible D gene (7 bases). The CDR3 has 16 residues. The V gene lost 2 bases and the J gene lost 5 bases, with 18 bases spanning the gap. The germline V gene encodes CDR1 KGHSH and CDR2 LQKENI. CDR3 bases: TGTGCCAGCTCACCATCGGCGGGGGCCGCGCGGGAGACCCAGTACTTC. Its protein product is CASSPSAGAARETQYF.

The chain recombines TRBV7-9 with TRBJ2-1; TRBD1 matches at 7 bases. The trim removed 5 bases at V and 7 bases at J, leaving 14 bases unmatched. In germline, CDR1 is SEHNR, CDR2 FQNEAQ (reference sequence). The CDR3 is 16 amino acids. CDR3 sequence: CASSTLLGGLRNEQFF. As DNA, the CDR3 is TGTGCCAGCAGCACGTTGTTAGGGGGCCTCAGGAATGAGCAGTTCTTC.

This clonotype was seen more than once but under ten times. This chain connects TRBV7-9 to TRBJ1-1; 7 bases are shared with TRBD1. CDR1 and CDR2 from the germline V gene are SEHNR and FQNEAQ (reference sequence). With V trimmed by 2 bases and J by 4 bases, 10 bases remained unmatched. The CDR3 spans 16 residues. CDR3 amino acids: CASSLWLGRGLTEAFF. The CDR3, as DNA: TGTGCCAGCAGCTTATGGTTGGGGAGGGGGCTCACTGAAGCTTTCTTT.

This clonotype has at least ten counts. The chain combines TRBV7-2 with TRBJ2-1; D possibly corresponds to TRBD2 (7 bases). V dropped 4 bases and J dropped 6 bases, with 19 bases sitting between them. Germline V CDR1 and CDR2: SGHTA, FQGNSA. The CDR3 contains 16 residues. CDR3 sequence reads: CASSSWGASGFNEQFF. The CDR3 coding sequence is TGTGCCAGCAGCTCTTGGGGGGCTAGCGGATTCAATGAGCAGTTCTTC.

The sample holds a few counts of this clonotype. This chain uses TRBV4-2 with TRBJ2-1; no firm D call. Germline CDR1 LGHNA, CDR2 YNFKEQ. Between the trimmed V and J ends, which lost 3 bases and 6 bases, there was a span of 9 bases. There are 13 residues in the CDR3. DNA of the CDR3: TGTGCCAGCAGCCACCCCGGGCGCAATGAGCAGTTCTTC. Translation gives CASSHPGRNEQFF.

This clonotype appeared a few times. The chain employs TRBV5-6 and TRBJ1-3; D is ambiguous. This CDR3 comprises 16 residues. Germline V lookup: CDR1 SGHDT, CDR2 YYEEEE. Deletions cut 1 base from V and 4 bases from J, with 15 bases between. CDR3 region: CASSLKGVFSGNTIYF. In DNA form, the CDR3 reads TGTGCCAGCAGCTTGAAGGGAGTTTTTTCGGGAAACACCATATATTTT.

This clonotype has more than one count but fewer than ten. The chain is built from TRBV20-1 and TRBJ1-1; TRBD1 agrees at 10 bases. This CDR3 has 16 amino acids. CDR1 is DFQATT, CDR2 SNEGSKA, per germline (reference sequence). V lost 0 bases, J lost 0 bases, and 4 bases stayed unmatched. Here the CDR3 DNA reads TGCAGTGCTAGAGATTGGGACAGGGGCCTGAACACTGAAGCTTTCTTT. Amino acid sequence: CSARDWDRGLNTEAFF.

This clonotype was seen only a few times. The rearrangement joins TRBV5-6 to TRBJ1-1; TRBD1 aligns across 7 bases. From germline, CDR1 is SGHDT and CDR2 YYEEEE. V lost 2 bases to trimming and J lost 4 bases; unmatched junction nucleotides: 14. This CDR3 spans 17 amino acids. The CDR3 region has the DNA TGTGCCAGCAGCTTCGAGAGTGGGGTTGCAGGGGGCACTGAAGCTTTCTTT. It yields the protein CASSFESGVAGGTEAFF.

Comment on this clonotype: This clone may be a read error of a much larger clone one base away. The chain carries TRBV24-1 and TRBJ2-5; D is uncertain. The germline gives CDR1 KGHDR, CDR2 SFDVKD. This CDR3 has 15 amino acids. The chain's CDR3 is CATSDARGRGETKYF. The CDR3 DNA reads as TGTGCCACCAGTGATGCTCGAGGTAGAGGAGAGACCAAGTACTTC.

The chain carries TRBV15 and TRBJ2-2, with D tentatively TRBD2 (6 bases). V was cut by 6 bases and J by 5 bases, with 13 bases left in between. This CDR3 is built from 14 residues. Germline CDR1 LNHNV, CDR2 YYDKDF (reference sequence). This CDR3 is CATSTPGGTGELFF. Written as DNA, the CDR3 is TGTGCCACCAGTACCCCCGGGGGAACCGGGGAGCTGTTTTTT.

V usage is TRBV7-2 and J usage is TRBJ1-5, with TRBD1 matching over 7 bases. The length of the CDR3 is 14 residues. Trimming at V came to 2 bases and at J to 11 bases, leaving 9 bases not matched to a gene. Germline lookup yields CDR1 SGHTA and CDR2 FQGNSA. The CDR3 DNA sequence: TGTGCCAGCAGCTTAATTTGGGACAGCCGGGCCCAGCATTTT. Its translation is CASSLIWDSRAQHF.

The genes are TRBV12-3 or TRBV12-4 and TRBJ2-4; TRBD2 might be the D (6 bases). V shed 7 bases and J shed 9 bases, with 10 bases lying between them. The CDR3 extends over 11 amino acids. The CDR3 reads CASTLGGIQYF. The CDR3 bases are TGTGCCAGCACCTTGGGGGGCATTCAGTACTTC.

In this sample, this clonotype turned up a few times. The rearrangement links TRBV6-6 to TRBJ2-5; 9 positions match TRBD2. The germline CDR1 and CDR2 sequences are MNHNY and SVGAGI (reference sequence). Trimming removed 6 bases from V and 4 bases from J; junction bases left unmatched: 6. There are 14 residues in the CDR3. The CDR3 sequence is CASSSRGGRETQYF. The CDR3 DNA follows: TGTGCCAGCAGCTCGCGGGGGGGGCGAGAGACCCAGTACTTC.

The chain employs TRBV6-5 and TRBJ2-4; D is unresolved. The V end lost 6 bases, the J end lost 4 bases, and 10 bases lay between the germline ends. Germline V gene lookup returns CDR1 MNHEY and CDR2 SVGAGI. This CDR3 is 13 amino acids long. The CDR3 loop reads CASSQSGKNIQYF. The CDR3 DNA reads TGTGCCAGCAGCCAAAGTGGGAAAAACATTCAGTACTTC.

The V call is TRBV3-1, the J call TRBJ2-1, with 13 bases fitting TRBD2. CDR1 and CDR2 (germline): LGHDT, YNNKEL (reference sequence). The CDR3 length is 16 residues. V shed 0 bases and J 6 bases; nucleotides not matched to a gene: 2. In DNA, the CDR3 is TGTGCCAGCAGCCAAGAGAGACTAGCGGGAGGCAATGAGCAGTTCTTC. Translation gives CASSQERLAGGNEQFF.

The chain links TRBV7-3 to TRBJ2-7; 9 nucleotides align to TRBD2. This CDR3 contains 15 residues. Germline V gene sequence: CDR1 SGHTA, CDR2 FQGTGA. With V trimmed by 0 bases and J by 6 bases, 6 bases remained unmatched. As DNA, the CDR3 is TGTGCCAGCAGCTTAACGGGTAGCGGGGGAAGCGAGCAGTACTTC. This encodes CASSLTGSGGSEQYF.

Only a few counts were recorded for this clonotype. The CDR3 nucleotides are TGTGCCAGCAGCTTAGCAGGGTCCAGCGGGAGGGAAAGCTCCTACGAGCAGTACTTC. It is translated as CASSLAGSSGRESSYEQYF. The V gene is TRBV7-9, the J gene TRBJ2-7, with 10 bases lining up with TRBD2. The length of the CDR3 is 19 residues. V lost 0 bases and J lost 0; bases outside the gene matches: 11. Germline V gene data show CDR1 as SEHNR and CDR2 as FQNEAQ (reference sequence).

The V gene is TRBV2, the J gene TRBJ2-7; 9 bases are shared with TRBD2. The CDR3 is made up of 15 amino acids. CDR1 and CDR2 (germline): SNHLY, FYNNEI. Trimming at V came to 7 bases and at J to 2 bases, leaving 9 bases not matched to a gene. CDR3 nucleotides: TGTGCCAGCAACCGGGCGAGACTAGCGGCCTACGAGCAGTACTTC. The encoded protein is CASNRARLAAYEQYF.

The chain links TRBV11-2 to TRBJ2-3; D possibly corresponds to TRBD2 (6 bases). Germline V gene sequence: CDR1 SGHAT, CDR2 FQNNGV. Trimming cost V 5 bases and J 0 bases, with 9 bases left between them. The CDR3 extends over 14 amino acids. The CDR3 DNA is TGTGCCAGCAGCCGCGGGATTAGCACAGATACGCAGTATTTT. Translation: CASSRGISTDTQYF.

This clonotype was recorded a few times. This chain connects TRBV7-6 to TRBJ1-2; D is possibly TRBD1 (5 bases). The CDR3 sequence is 17 residues long. Germline assignment: CDR1 SGHVS and CDR2 FNYEAQ. Trimming took 5 bases from V and 6 from J, leaving 25 bases between them. CDR3: CASSPAGSQGSFDGYTF. In DNA, the CDR3 is TGTGCCAGCAGCCCCGCGGGTAGTCAGGGTAGTTTCGATGGCTACACCTTC.

There are a few counts of this clonotype. The chain uses TRBV5-1 and TRBJ2-2; possibly TRBD1 for D (6 bases). From germline, CDR1 is SGHRS and CDR2 YFSETQ. The V and J ends lost 1 base and 6 bases respectively, with 16 bases between them. This CDR3 comprises 16 residues. The CDR3 coding sequence is TGCGCCAGCAGCTTGTATACTAACAGGGACCCCGGGGAGCTGTTTTTT. The encoded protein is CASSLYTNRDPGELFF.

The sample holds a few counts of this clonotype. The chain couples TRBV4-1 to TRBJ2-7; D call uncertain. Germline lookup yields CDR1 MGHRA and CDR2 YSYEKL. The CDR3 contains 14 residues. V lost 3 bases and J lost 9, with 18 bases in between. The CDR3: CASSHPSEQWGQYF. CDR3 bases: TGCGCCAGCAGCCACCCCTCCGAACAGTGGGGGCAGTACTTC.

This clonotype was seen a handful of times. The chain uses TRBV12-3 or TRBV12-4 and TRBJ1-1, with D maybe TRBD1 (5 bases). This CDR3 is built from 13 residues. Trimming stripped 4 bases from V and 4 bases from J, with 10 bases between. The CDR3 is CASSYQGSTEAFF. The CDR3 nucleotides read TGTGCCAGCAGTTATCAGGGTTCCACTGAAGCTTTCTTT.